This entry is about one TCR beta chain. How the authors handled the data: Amplification of reference gene primers provided the estimated nucleated cell counts. Measured with immunoSEQ multiplex PCR; TCRdb has only the in-frame clones, and not every one. That table supplies the V and J calls and clone size; D and trimming were determined from the DNA. Here the sample spans over 200,000 clones, approximately 90% being singletons. Trimming cost V 1 base and J 10 bases, with 11 bases left between them. Germline-derived CDR1 and CDR2 are PRHDT and FYEKMQ (reference sequence). This CDR3 has 13 residues. These data belong to a study of blood T cell repertoires in COVID-19. In the study overall: There were acute and convalescent COVID-19 samples, and they came from the United States, Italy and Spain. Sources were T cells, B-cell-depleted T cells, or PBMCs; the material itself was cDNA or gDNA.

The sample consisted of peripheral blood. The sequence derives from a young woman who had recovered from COVID-19. This chain joins TRBV13 and TRBJ2-1; maybe TRBD2 (5 bases). DNA of the CDR3: TGTGCCAGCAGCTTAGAGACTACCATAGAGCAGTTCTTC. Translating it yields CASSLETTIEQFF.